This TCR beta chain was retrieved from a study of T cells in Graves' hyperthyroidism and ophthalmopathy. Trimming took 1 base from V and 1 from J, leaving 13 bases between them. Germline CDR1 reads SGHVS; CDR2 reads FQNEAQ. The CDR3 runs to 16 residues. RNA transcripts served as the template for amplifying TCR beta CDR3 regions. Using the HTBI primer set, a first-round RT-PCR was run on the TCR CDR3. TCRdb used MiXCR to reprocess the multiplex PCR reads, holding one entry per CDR3 protein. The sample consists of about 740,000 distinct CDR3 sequences, about 14% of them appearing once. Stable disease denoted Graves' hyperthyroidism without ophthalmopathy progression within 18 months. This clonotype was detected many times. Its specificity is unknown. Findings of the study overall: Ophthalmopathy was separated from stable hyperthyroidism by a 13 V-J model.

Input material: blood. This receptor was obtained from a woman aged 18-30 years with Graves' hyperthyroidism. V gene TRBV7-8 combines with J gene TRBJ1-1; a weak D match, TRBD1 (5 bases). The chain's CDR3 is CASSLGPGGSNTEAFF. The CDR3 nucleotides read TGTGCCAGCAGCTTAGGGCCCGGGGGATCGAACACTGAAGCTTTCTTT.